The 13 T cell receptor beta chains in this list originate from one sample, sequenced in a study of tumor-infiltrating lymphocytes in primary liver carcinoma. RNA isolated from unsorted whole blood supplied the blood RNA, with germline DNA also extracted. TCR beta cDNA came from roughly 0.45 ug total RNA, primed with a constant-region primer. Each TCR beta library was derived from three nested multiplex PCR rounds that employed slightly modified ARM-PCR. It was with TRBV1-TRBV30 forward primers and a C-beta reverse primer that the first two PCR rounds were run, at about 10 cycles each. Each CDR3 protein gets one entry after TCRdb re-called the multiplex PCR reads with MiXCR. The table shows about 200,000 distinct CDR3 sequences, with about two thirds occurring only once. Specimen: peripheral blood. These receptors were collected from a woman in her fifties or sixties with primary liver carcinoma and hepatitis B virus infection.

This clonotype has only one observation. CDR3 protein: CASSVQDRVSGYTF. CDR3 nucleotide sequence: TGTGCCAGCAGTGTCCAGGACAGGGTATCCGGCTACACCTTC. The chain recombines TRBV28 with TRBJ1-2; 8 nucleotides match TRBD1. The J segment lost 8 bases and the V segment lost 5 bases, leaving 10 bases of the junction unmatched. This CDR3 contains 14 residues. Germline CDR1 is MDHEN and CDR2 is SYDVKM.

The chain couples TRBV30 to TRBJ1-6; D gene uncertain. Germline lookup yields CDR1 GTSNPN and CDR2 SVGIG (reference sequence). Deletions cut 0 bases from V and 7 bases from J, with 13 bases between. The length of the CDR3 is 15 residues. The CDR3 reads CAWSVQGGRNSPLHF. In nucleotides, the CDR3 is TGTGCCTGGAGTGTACAAGGAGGGAGAAATTCACCCCTCCACTTT.

Comment on this clonotype: Since no conserved phenylalanine or tryptophan closes the CDR3, a read error is the likely cause. V is TRBV5-4 and J is TRBJ2-6; D is perhaps TRBD1 (6 bases). Trimming took off 6 bases at V and 0 bases at J, with 13 bases between the two ends. The V gene's germline CDR1 is SGHNT and CDR2 YYREEE (reference sequence). CDR3 length: 16 residues. The CDR3: CASTTGLLSGANVLTL. The CDR3 DNA sequence: TGTGCCAGCACCACAGGGTTACTCTCTGGGGCCAACGTCCTGACTCTC.

This clonotype has only one observation. V gene TRBV11-2 combines with J gene TRBJ2-3; D is unclear. The length of the CDR3 is 13 residues. Trimming left V 0 bases short and J 10 bases short, with 11 bases between. Germline V gene sequence: CDR1 SGHAT, CDR2 FQNNGV. This CDR3 reads CASSLEHRSAQYF. CDR3 DNA: TGTGCCAGCAGCTTAGAACATCGGAGTGCGCAGTATTTT.

To note about this clonotype: A clone one base away is much larger, so this may be a read error. The rearrangement links TRBV12-3 or TRBV12-4 to TRBJ1-5; D is undetermined. V was trimmed by 5 bases and J by 11 bases, leaving 13 bases between them. CDR3 size: 12 residues. The CDR3 loop is CASSTKGQSQHF. In DNA, the CDR3 is TGTGCCAGCAGTACCAAGGGCCAGTCCCAGCATTTT.

The chain recombines TRBV5-1 with TRBJ2-3, with 12 nucleotides matching TRBD2. Trimming at V came to 0 bases and at J to 3 bases, leaving 8 bases not matched to a gene. CDR3 size: 18 residues. The V gene's germline CDR1 is SGHRS and CDR2 YFSETQ. The CDR3 reads CASSLVGAGTSGTDTQYF. CDR3 coding DNA: TGCGCCAGCAGCTTGGTAGGAGCCGGGACTAGCGGGACAGATACGCAGTATTTT.

This clonotype was counted many times. The chain is built from TRBV10-3 and TRBJ2-3; no reliable D call. The CDR3 runs to 14 residues. Between the trimmed V and J ends, which lost 4 bases and 2 bases, there was a span of 10 bases. Germline CDR1 and CDR2: ENHRY and SYGVKD. The CDR3 sequence is CAISALQFTDTQYF. CDR3 nucleotide sequence: TGTGCCATCAGTGCCCTACAGTTCACAGATACGCAGTATTTT.

This clonotype came up once. At one end the junction does not follow the germline gene, possibly because of a read error. The chain employs TRBV6-1 and TRBJ1-2, with TRBD1 as a possible D gene (5 bases). Germline-derived CDR1 and CDR2 are MNHNS and SASEGT. CDR3 length: 15 amino acids. The CDR3 reads CASSQWARAGYGYTF. The CDR3 nucleotides are TGTGCCAGCAGTCAGTGGGCCAGGGCAGGCTATGGCTACACGTTC.

This clonotype was counted between two and nine times. The junction departs from germline at one end; a sequencing error may be responsible. The chain joins TRBV12-5 to TRBJ1-1; maybe TRBD1 (5 bases). Germline V CDR1 and CDR2: LGHNT, FRNRAP. The CDR3 runs 15 residues. CDR3 protein: CASGLGQSPNTEAIF. The CDR3 DNA reads as TGTGCTAGTGGTTTGGGACAGAGTCCGAACACTGAAGCTATCTTT.

This sequence joins TRBV11-2 and TRBJ2-1; no definite D call. CDR3 length: 13 amino acids. Germline V gene lookup returns CDR1 SGHAT and CDR2 FQNNGV. With 3 bases removed from V and 12 bases from J, the gap between germline ends came to 15 bases. The CDR3 DNA reads as TGTGCCAGCAGCTTGTGGGGTAGGGATGGGCAGTTCTTC. Translated, it gives CASSLWGRDGQFF.

The J gene is TRBJ1-2, the V gene TRBV6-1; possible D gene TRBD1, 6 bases. The CDR3 is 14 residues long. V dropped 8 bases and J dropped 6 bases, with 19 bases sitting between them. CDR1 is MNHNS and CDR2 is SASEGT in the germline V gene. This CDR3 reads CASVRLTGLHGYTF. CDR3 DNA sequence: TGTGCCAGCGTCCGATTAACAGGGCTCCATGGCTACACCTTC.

With regard to this clonotype: A read error is likely, as this CDR3 ends without the conserved phenylalanine or tryptophan. The rearrangement uses TRBV4-2 and TRBJ2-1; 14 nucleotides agree with TRBD2. This CDR3 is built from 18 residues. Germline V gene data show CDR1 as LGHNA and CDR2 as YNFKEQ. J lost 4 bases, V lost 4 bases, and 9 bases had no gene match. Written as DNA, the CDR3 is TGTGCCAGCAGCCGAGGACTAGCGGGAGGCTCTACTTACAATGAGCAGTTCCTC. Translating it yields CASSRGLAGGSTYNEQFL.

This clonotype has just a few counts. The chain employs TRBV10-3 and TRBJ2-1; 8 bases line up with TRBD2. The CDR3 has 14 residues. Germline V CDR1 and CDR2: ENHRY, SYGVKD. The junction had 10 bases not matched to a gene; V was cut back by 7 bases and J by 8 bases. The CDR3 DNA sequence: TGTGCCATCAACCCGGGACTAGGCGCCGATGAGCAGTTCTTC. This encodes CAINPGLGADEQFF.